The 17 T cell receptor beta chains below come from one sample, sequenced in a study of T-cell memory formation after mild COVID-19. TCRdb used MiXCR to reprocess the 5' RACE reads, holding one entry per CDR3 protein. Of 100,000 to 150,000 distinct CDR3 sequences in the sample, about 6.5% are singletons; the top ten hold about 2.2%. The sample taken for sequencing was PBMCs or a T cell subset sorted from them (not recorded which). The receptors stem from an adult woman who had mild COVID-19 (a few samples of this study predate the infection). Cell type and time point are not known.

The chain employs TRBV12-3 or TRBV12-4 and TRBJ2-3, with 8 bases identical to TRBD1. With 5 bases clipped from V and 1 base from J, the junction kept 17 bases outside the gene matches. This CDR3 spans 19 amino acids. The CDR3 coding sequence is TGTGCCAGCAGTGAAGCTGGCAGGGGGCTCCTGAGGGGCACAGATACGCAGTATTTT. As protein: CASSEAGRGLLRGTDTQYF.

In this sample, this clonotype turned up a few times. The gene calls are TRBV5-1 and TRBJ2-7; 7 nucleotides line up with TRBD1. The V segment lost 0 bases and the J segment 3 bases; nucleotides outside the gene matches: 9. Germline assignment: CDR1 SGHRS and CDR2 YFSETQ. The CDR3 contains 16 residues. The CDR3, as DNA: TGCGCCAGCAGCTTGGCCGGCGGAGACAGGGACTACGAGCAGTACTTC. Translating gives CASSLAGGDRDYEQYF.

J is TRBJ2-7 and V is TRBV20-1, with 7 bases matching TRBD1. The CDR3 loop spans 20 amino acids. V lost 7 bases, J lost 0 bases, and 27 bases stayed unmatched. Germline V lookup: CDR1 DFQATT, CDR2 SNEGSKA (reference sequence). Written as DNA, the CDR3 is TGCAGTGACTCCGGTGGAAGGGGGCGATTTCCGCCCTTCAGCTCCTACGAGCAGTACTTC. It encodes CSDSGGRGRFPPFSSYEQYF.

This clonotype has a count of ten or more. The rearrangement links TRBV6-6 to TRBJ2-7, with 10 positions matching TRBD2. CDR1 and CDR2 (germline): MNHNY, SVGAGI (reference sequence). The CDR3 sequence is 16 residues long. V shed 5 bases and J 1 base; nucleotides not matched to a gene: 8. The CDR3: CASSHGLAVLSYEQYF. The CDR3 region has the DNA TGTGCCAGCAGTCACGGACTAGCGGTGTTGTCCTACGAGCAGTACTTC.

The CDR3 DNA reads as TGTGCCAGCAGCTTAGGGGAGACTAGCGACTCCTACGAGCAGTACTTC. Translation gives CASSLGETSDSYEQYF. The J gene is TRBJ2-7, the V gene TRBV7-8; 8 positions match TRBD2. The CDR3 spans 16 residues. CDR1 is SGHVS, CDR2 FQNEAQ, per germline. With V trimmed by 1 base and J by 0 bases, 5 bases remained unmatched.

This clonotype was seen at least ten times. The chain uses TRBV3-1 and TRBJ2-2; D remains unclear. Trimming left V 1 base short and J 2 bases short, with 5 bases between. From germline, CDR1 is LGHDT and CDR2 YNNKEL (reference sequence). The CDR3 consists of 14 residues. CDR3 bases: TGTGCCAGCAGCCAAGGAGTAAACACCGGGGAGCTGTTTTTT. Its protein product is CASSQGVNTGELFF.

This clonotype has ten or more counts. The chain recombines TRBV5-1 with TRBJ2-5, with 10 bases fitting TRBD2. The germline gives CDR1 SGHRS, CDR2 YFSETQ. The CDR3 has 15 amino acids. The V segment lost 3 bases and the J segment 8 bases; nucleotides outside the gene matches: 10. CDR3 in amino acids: CASSSSGGPEETQYF. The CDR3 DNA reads TGCGCCAGCAGCTCTAGCGGGGGTCCGGAGGAAACCCAGTACTTC. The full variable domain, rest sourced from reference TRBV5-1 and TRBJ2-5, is KAGVTQTPRYLIKTRGQQVTLSCSPISGHRSVSWYQQTPGQGLQFLFEYFSETQRNKGNFPGRFSGRQFSNSRSEMNVSTLELGDSALYLCASSSSGGPEETQYFGPGTRLLVL.

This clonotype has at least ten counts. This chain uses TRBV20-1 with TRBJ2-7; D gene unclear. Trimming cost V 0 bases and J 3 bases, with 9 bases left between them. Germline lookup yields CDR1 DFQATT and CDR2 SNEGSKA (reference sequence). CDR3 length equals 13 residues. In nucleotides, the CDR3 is TGCAGTGCTAGAGATAGCTGGAACTACGAGCAGTACTTC. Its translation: CSARDSWNYEQYF.

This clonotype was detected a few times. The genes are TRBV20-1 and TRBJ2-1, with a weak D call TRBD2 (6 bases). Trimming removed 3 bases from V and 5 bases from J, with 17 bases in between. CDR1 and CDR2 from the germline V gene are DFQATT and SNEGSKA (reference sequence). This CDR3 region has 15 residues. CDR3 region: CSARGLGEVHNEQFF. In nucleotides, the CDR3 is TGCAGTGCTAGGGGGCTGGGGGAGGTCCACAATGAGCAGTTCTTC.

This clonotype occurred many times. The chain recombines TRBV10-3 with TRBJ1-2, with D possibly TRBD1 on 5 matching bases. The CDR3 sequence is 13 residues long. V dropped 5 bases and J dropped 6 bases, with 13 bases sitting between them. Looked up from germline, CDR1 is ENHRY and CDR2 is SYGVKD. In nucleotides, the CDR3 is TGTGCCATCAGTTCAGGGCAACGGGATGGCTACACCTTC. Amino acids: CAISSGQRDGYTF.

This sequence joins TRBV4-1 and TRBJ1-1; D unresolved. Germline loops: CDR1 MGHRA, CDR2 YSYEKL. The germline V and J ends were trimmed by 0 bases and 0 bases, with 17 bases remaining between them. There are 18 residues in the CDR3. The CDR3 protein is CASSQEGTYESLNTEAFF. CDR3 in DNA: TGCGCCAGCAGCCAAGAGGGAACATACGAAAGTTTGAACACTGAAGCTTTCTTT.

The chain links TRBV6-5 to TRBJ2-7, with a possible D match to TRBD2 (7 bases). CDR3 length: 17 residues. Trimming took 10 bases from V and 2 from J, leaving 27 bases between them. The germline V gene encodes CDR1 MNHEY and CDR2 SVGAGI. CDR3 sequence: CAIPRGGGPIGPYEQYF. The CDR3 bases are TGTGCCATCCCTCGGGGAGGGGGTCCCATCGGCCCCTACGAGCAGTACTTC.

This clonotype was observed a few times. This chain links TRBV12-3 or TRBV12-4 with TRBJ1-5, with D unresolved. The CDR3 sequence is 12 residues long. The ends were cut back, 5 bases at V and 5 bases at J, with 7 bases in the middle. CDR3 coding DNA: TGTGCCAGCAGTAGAACAGATCAGCCCCAGCATTTT. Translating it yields CASSRTDQPQHF.

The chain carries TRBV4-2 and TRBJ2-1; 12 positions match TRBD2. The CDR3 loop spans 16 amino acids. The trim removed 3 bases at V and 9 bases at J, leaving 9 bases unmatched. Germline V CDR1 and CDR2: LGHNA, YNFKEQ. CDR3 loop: CASSQPLAGGAGEQFF. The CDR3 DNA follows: TGTGCCAGCAGCCAGCCCCTAGCGGGAGGGGCCGGTGAGCAGTTCTTC.

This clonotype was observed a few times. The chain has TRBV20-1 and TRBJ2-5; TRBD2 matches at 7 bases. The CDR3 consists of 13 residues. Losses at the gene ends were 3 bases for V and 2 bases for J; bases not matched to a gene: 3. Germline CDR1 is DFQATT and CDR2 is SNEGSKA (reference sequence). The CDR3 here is CSASLAEQETQYF. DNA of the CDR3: TGCAGTGCTAGTCTAGCGGAGCAAGAGACCCAGTACTTC.

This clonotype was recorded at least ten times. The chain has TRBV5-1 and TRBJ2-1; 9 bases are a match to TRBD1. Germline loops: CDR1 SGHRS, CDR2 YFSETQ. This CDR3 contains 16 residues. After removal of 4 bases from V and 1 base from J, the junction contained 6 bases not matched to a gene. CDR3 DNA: TGCGCCAGCAGCATTCGGACAGGGGAGTCCTACAATGAGCAGTTCTTC. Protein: CASSIRTGESYNEQFF.

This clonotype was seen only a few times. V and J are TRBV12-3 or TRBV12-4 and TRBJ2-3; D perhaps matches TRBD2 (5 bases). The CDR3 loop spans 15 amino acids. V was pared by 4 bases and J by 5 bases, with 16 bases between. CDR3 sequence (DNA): TGTGCCAGCAGTTCAGACGCTGAAGCGGTAGATACGCAGTATTTT. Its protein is CASSSDAEAVDTQYF.